Listed below are T cell receptor beta chains from one sample, sequenced in a study of cytomegalovirus exposure and HLA in healthy donors. The repertoire was sequenced with immunoSEQ multiplex PCR; TCRdb's copy has only in-frame clones and lacks some. The sample holds around 150,000 clones, roughly 84% seen once. Sequenced: PBMCs. The receptors come from a man younger than 35 in good health and CMV-seropositive. Both conserved end residues are part of each CDR3. D genes are given only for firm matches. Clone sizes are given selectively: once, few, many, or a class where the clone is expanded.

-,TRBJ2-2,TRBD2,TRBV7-6,TGTGCCAGCAGCTTAGCGCCTAGCGGGGTCCCCGGGGAGCTGTTTTTT,CASSLAPSGVPGELFF
-,TRBJ1-5,-,TRBV2,TGTGCCAGCAGTGAAGCGATTGGCAGCGCTGATCAGCCCCAGCATTTT,CASSEAIGSADQPQHF
-,TRBJ1-1,-,TRBV4-3,TGCGCCAGCAGCCTCAGGGCTGAGGCTGAAGCTTTCTTT,CASSLRAEAEAFF
-,TRBJ1-2,-,TRBV11-2,TGTGCCAGCAGCTTAGACAGGTTGAGCCACACCTTC,CASSLDRLSHTF
-,TRBJ2-7,-,TRBV7-9,TGTGCCTTCCTCCTGGACGGGAACTCCTACGAGCAGTACTTC,CAFLLDGNSYEQYF
-,TRBJ1-2,-,TRBV9,TGTGCCAGCAGCGTAGAAAGCCAGGGCGACTATGGCTACACCTTC,CASSVESQGDYGYTF
-,TRBJ2-7,-,TRBV6-1,TGTGCCAGCAGTGGGGGCCCCAGGGAGCAGTACTTC,CASSGGPREQYF
-,TRBJ2-1,TRBD2,TRBV9,TGTGCCAGCAGCGTAGGTAGGCTAGCGGGGGGGCATGTCTACAATGAGCAGTTCTTC,CASSVGRLAGGHVYNEQFF
-,TRBJ1-5,-,TRBV6-1,TGTGCCAGCAGAGGACAGTTCAATCAGCCCCAGCATTTT,CASRGQFNQPQHF
-,TRBJ1-1,-,TRBV11-2,TGTGCCAGCAGCCTCATTGTGGGGCCAAACACTGAAGCTTTCTTT,CASSLIVGPNTEAFF
once,TRBJ1-4,TRBD1,TRBV19,TGTGCCAGTACCCCGGACAGGACTAATGAAAAACTGTTTTTT,CASTPDRTNEKLFF
few,TRBJ2-5,TRBD2,TRBV15,TGTGCCACCAGCAGAGAAGGGCGGGGGGAGACCCAGTACTTC,CATSREGRGETQYF
-,TRBJ1-1,TRBD1,TRBV7-2,TGTGCCAGCAGCTTAATCAGGGGGAATACTGAAGCTTTCTTT,CASSLIRGNTEAFF
-,TRBJ2-7,-,TRBV6-5,TGTGCCAGCAGAAAGCAGGGGGGCACCTACGAGCAGTACTTC,CASRKQGGTYEQYF
-,TRBJ1-2,TRBD1,TRBV25-1,TGTGCCAGCAGGGATACCGGGACAGGGGAAATAGGTGGCTACACCTTC,CASRDTGTGEIGGYTF
few,TRBJ1-2,TRBD1,TRBV6-5,TGTGCCAGTTGGGACAGGCCCCACTATGGCTACACCTTC,CASWDRPHYGYTF
-,TRBJ2-7,TRBD2,TRBV6-5,TGTGCCAGCAGTTGGAGACTAGCGGGGGGCTACGAGCAGTACTTC,CASSWRLAGGYEQYF
few,TRBJ1-1,-,TRBV6-5,TGTGCCAGCAGCCCTCAGGGTGGGAACACTGAAGCTTTCTTT,CASSPQGGNTEAFF
few,TRBJ2-1,-,TRBV5-1,TGCGCCAGCAGTTCGGTTTTCGGTGACAATGAGCAGTTCTTC,CASSSVFGDNEQFF
-,TRBJ2-1,TRBD2,TRBV6-4,TGTGCCAGCAGTGACGGGAGGGAGGGCAATGAGCAGTTCTTC,CASSDGREGNEQFF
-,TRBJ2-1,-,TRBV9,TGTGCCAGCAGCGTAGGCGGCAGGGCGCCAAACAATGAGCAGTTCTTC,CASSVGGRAPNNEQFF
-,TRBJ2-2,-,TRBV5-6,TGTGCCAGCAGCCCACCGAGCACCGGGGAGCTGTTTTTT,CASSPPSTGELFF
-,TRBJ1-2,-,TRBV9,TGTGCCAGCAGCAACTCGGGAGGTTCCTATGGCTACACCTTC,CASSNSGGSYGYTF
-,TRBJ1-2,TRBD1,TRBV6-1,TGTGCCAGCAGTCCCAAAGGACAGGGGCCGTATGGCTACACCTTC,CASSPKGQGPYGYTF
-,TRBJ2-7,-,TRBV19,TGTGCCAGGACCCGACTCTACGAGCAGTACTTC,CARTRLYEQYF
-,TRBJ2-3,TRBD1,TRBV7-6,TGTGCCAGCAGCTTAGGGGACAGAGATACGCAGTATTTT,CASSLGDRDTQYF
-,TRBJ2-6,TRBD1,TRBV7-3,TGTGCCAGCAGCTCCCGGGACAGGGAAATTATCTCCGGGGCCAACGTCCTGACTTTC,CASSSRDREIISGANVLTF
-,TRBJ1-1,-,TRBV10-3,TGTGCCACCGGGGACATTTCGGGTGGCCCCGCTAACACTGAAGCTTTCTTT,CATGDISGGPANTEAFF
-,TRBJ2-2,TRBD1,TRBV5-6,TGTGCCAGCAGCGGCCAGGGGGCCAGGACCGGGGAGCTGTTTTTT,CASSGQGARTGELFF
-,TRBJ1-4,TRBD1,TRBV13,TGTGCCAGCAGCATACGGGGACAGATTAATGAAAAACTGTTTTTT,CASSIRGQINEKLFF
-,TRBJ2-5,TRBD2,TRBV13,TGTGCCAGCAGCCCCCGGGGGGGCCTTGAGACCCAGTACTTC,CASSPRGGLETQYF
-,TRBJ2-5,TRBD1,TRBV7-3,TGTGCCAGCAGCTCTAACCCCGGGACAGATCGAGAGACCCAGTACTTC,CASSSNPGTDRETQYF
-,TRBJ2-2,-,TRBV5-4,TGTGCCAGCAGCTCAACAGCCGGGGAGCTGTTTTTT,CASSSTAGELFF
-,TRBJ2-4,-,TRBV21-1,TGTGCCAGCAGCAAAGCTGAAGGACAGGGGCACTTC,CASSKAEGQGHF
-,TRBJ2-5,TRBD1,TRBV11-2,TGTGCCAGCAGCCAACAGGGGTCAAAGACCCAGTACTTC,CASSQQGSKTQYF
few,TRBJ2-1,TRBD2,TRBV10-2,TGCGCCAGCAGTGAGTCCGGGGGGGAGCAGTTCTTC,CASSESGGEQFF
-,TRBJ2-7,-,TRBV5-4,TGTGCCAGCAGCCGCAGGGGTACCTACGAGCAGTACTTC,CASSRRGTYEQYF
-,TRBJ2-5,TRBD1,TRBV11-1,TGTGCCAGCAGCTTGCGGACAGGGAGGGAGACCCAGTACTTC,CASSLRTGRETQYF
-,TRBJ1-1,TRBD1,TRBV5-1,TGCGCCAGCAGCCTAGGACAGGGGTACACTGAAGCTTTCTTT,CASSLGQGYTEAFF
once,TRBJ2-3,TRBD2,TRBV7-6,TGTGCCAGCAGCCTCACCGGACTAGCGTCCGATACGCAGTATTTT,CASSLTGLASDTQYF
few,TRBJ1-1,-,TRBV6-1,TGTGCCAGCAGTGAATATTCGGTAACTGAAGCTTTCTTT,CASSEYSVTEAFF
-,TRBJ1-2,-,TRBV7-9,TGTGCCAGCAGCCATAGTTATGGCTACACCTTC,CASSHSYGYTF
-,TRBJ1-3,TRBD1,TRBV19,TGTGCCAGTAGTATATCCTCGACAGGGGGAAACACCATATATTTT,CASSISSTGGNTIYF
-,TRBJ1-4,TRBD1,TRBV18,TGTGCCAGCTCACCAGGGACAGAGAATGAAAAACTGTTTTTT,CASSPGTENEKLFF
-,TRBJ1-2,-,TRBV5-6,TGTGCCAGCAGCCCGCCCAGGGATGGGCCTTATGGCTACACCTTC,CASSPPRDGPYGYTF
-,TRBJ2-7,-,TRBV6-5,TGTGCCAGCAGGACTGGAGGGACCGGAGTCTACGAGCAGTACTTC,CASRTGGTGVYEQYF
once,TRBJ2-2,TRBD2,TRBV7-2,TGTGCCAGCAGCCCCCGCGGGGGGGCGGGCACCGGGGAGCTGTTTTTT,CASSPRGGAGTGELFF
few,TRBJ2-1,TRBD2,TRBV15,TGTGCCACCAGCAGAGCTGCTAGCGGGGGGGCCGATTGCCCGTTCTTC,CATSRAASGGADCPFF
-,TRBJ1-2,TRBD1,TRBV6-5,TGTGCCAGCAGTGGGGACAGGGGAAGCTATGGCTACACCTTC,CASSGDRGSYGYTF
few,TRBJ2-1,TRBD1,TRBV6-4,TGTGCCAGCAGCCCCGGGACAGGGCATGGTGAGCAGTTCTTC,CASSPGTGHGEQFF